What follows is one TCR beta chain and its context. This clone was counted between two and nine times. Its specific antigen is unknown. Base quality data are lacking; no much larger clone is found one base away. These data come from a study of cytomegalovirus exposure and HLA in healthy donors listed by TCRdb under 2017. Notes on the research overall: The 500 to 800 repertoires of the first cohort and the approximately 130 validation repertoires were produced on the same platform, according to a later analysis. High-throughput TCR immunosequencing, statistical association of individual TCRs with disease status, and machine learning were combined to predict cytomegalovirus infection status. The study aimed to test whether cataloging public T cell receptors could reveal signatures of past pathogen exposure. Besides the first cohort of roughly 660 subjects, a separate validation cohort made up of roughly 120 different subjects was used. Results and caveats for the whole study, not just this receptor: A few of the identified cytomegalovirus-associated TCR beta chains were confirmed in vitro to be specific for cytomegalovirus antigens. A total of 150 or so TCR beta chains were listed by the study as associated with cytomegalovirus. While some public TCRs were present in many individuals, most TCR sequences turned up only very rarely across donors. It was suggested by the authors that the approach could potentially be generalized to other disease states and immunological phenotypes. A later analysis lacked HLA typing for the validation cohort, so it scored co-occurrence in that cohort across all 120 repertoires. A later analysis found that TCRs clustered in the first cohort also tended to co-occur in the 110 or so validation repertoires, with 94% of cluster scores above 0. The classifier was reported to diagnose cytomegalovirus status with high specificity and sensitivity in both the original and validation cohorts.

The junction shows trimming of 0 bases on V and 13 bases on J, and the gene matches do not reach 9 bases of it. CDR3 length: 14 amino acids, cysteine to phenylalanine. The read is trimmed to its CDR3 DNA, 42 bases read in frame from base 1. The germline V gene (reference sequence) yields GTSNPN for CDR1 and SVGIG for CDR2. The method behind the library was the immunoSEQ multiplex PCR assay. The original pipeline was this. To diagnose cytomegalovirus status from the catalog of TCR beta chain sequences, a statistical classification framework was built. As stored in TCRdb, this immuneACCESS dataset retains in-frame rearrangements with V and J assigned. A fraction of the clones does not appear; measured against another copy, unresolved V genes explain less than half of the discrepancy, and the remainder lacks a known reason. The DNA gave D and trimming, while V, J and clone size come from that table. In all, the sample holds 120,000 or so clones, and 88% of those were seen once. Of the sample, less than 1.5% is held by the ten largest clones.

Donors formed part of the validation cohort, which comprised over a hundred subjects and was distinct from the first cohort of several hundred subjects. The origin of this receptor is a man aged 25-45 years in good health and CMV-seronegative. The chain joins TRBV30 to TRBJ1-6, with 7 middle bases fitting TRBD1. Sequenced material: PBMCs. The sequenced DNA is TGTGCCTGGAGTGTAACACAGGGGAAGGGTCCCCTCCACTTT. The resulting protein is CAWSVTQGKGPLHF.